These 14 T cell receptor beta chains came from one sample sequenced in a study of T cells after yellow fever vaccination. TCRdb re-called the 5' RACE reads with MiXCR, one entry per CDR3 protein. The sample contains 550,000 to 750,000 distinct CDR3 sequences, around an eighth of which appear only once. This specimen was PBMCs, taken on the day of the yellow fever booster vaccination. The receptor set was obtained from a man in his thirties or forties who received the YFV17D yellow fever vaccine.

The chain is built from TRBV15 and TRBJ1-2, with D hard to call. V was shortened by 1 base and J by 12 bases, with 18 bases between the two germline ends. Germline CDR1 LNHNV, CDR2 YYDKDF (reference sequence). CDR3 size: 14 residues. CDR3 in amino acids: CATSRAREMAGNTF. In DNA form, the CDR3 reads TGTGCCACCAGCAGAGCGCGGGAAATGGCCGGGAACACCTTC. The full variable domain, its missing parts supplied by reference TRBV15 and TRBJ1-2, is DAMVIQNPRYQVTQFGKPVTLSCSQTLNHNVMYWYQQKSSQAPKLLFHYYDKDFNNEADTPDNFQSRRPNTSFCFLDIRSPGLGDTAMYLCATSRAREMAGNTFGSGTRLTVV.

V and J are TRBV20-1 and TRBJ2-7; 10 nucleotides match TRBD1. V lost 0 bases to trimming and J lost 2 bases; unmatched junction nucleotides: 4. This CDR3 has 15 amino acids. The V gene's germline CDR1 is DFQATT and CDR2 SNEGSKA (reference sequence). This chain's CDR3 is CSARDQGQGTYEQYF. The CDR3 bases are TGCAGTGCTAGAGATCAGGGACAGGGGACCTACGAGCAGTACTTC.

The rearrangement links TRBV14 to TRBJ2-7; no reliable D call. This CDR3 comprises 16 residues. Per the germline V gene, CDR1 is SGHDN and CDR2 is FVKESK. V was pared by 4 bases and J by 3 bases, with 19 bases between. The CDR3, as DNA: TGTGCCAGCAGCCCCTCTCTCCGGGCCCGAGACTACGAGCAGTACTTC. Protein product: CASSPSLRARDYEQYF. Drawing the rest from reference TRBV14 and TRBJ2-7, the complete variable domain is EAGVTQFPSHSVIEKGQTVTLRCDPISGHDNLYWYRRVMGKEIKFLLHFVKESKQDESGMPNNRFLAERTGGTYSTLKVQPAELEDSGVYFCASSPSLRARDYEQYFGPGTRLTVT.

The CDR3 DNA reads TGTGCCAGCTCCACGGAAGGGGTTCACAATGAGCAGTTCTTC. Translation gives CASSTEGVHNEQFF. The chain combines TRBV18 with TRBJ2-1, with a tentative D call TRBD1 (5 bases). The ends were cut back, 6 bases at V and 5 bases at J, with 14 bases in the middle. Germline V CDR1 and CDR2: KGHSH, LQKENI. The CDR3 consists of 14 residues.

This clonotype came up a few times. V usage is TRBV12-3 or TRBV12-4 and J usage is TRBJ2-1, with TRBD2 matching 10 bases. Trimming removed 6 bases from V and 4 bases from J; junction bases left unmatched: 6. The CDR3 extends over 15 amino acids. The CDR3 DNA reads as TGTGCCAGCAGCCCTAGCGGGAGTATATACAATGAGCAGTTCTTC. Translated, it gives CASSPSGSIYNEQFF.

The chain employs TRBV5-1 and TRBJ2-1; 7 nucleotides align to TRBD2. The CDR3 runs 17 residues. The ends lost 1 base at V and 2 bases at J; junction bases unmatched: 9. Germline CDR1 and CDR2: SGHRS and YFSETQ. CDR3 protein: CASSLTPAGETYNEQFF. The CDR3 nucleotides read TGCGCCAGCAGCTTGACCCCTGCGGGAGAAACCTACAATGAGCAGTTCTTC.

V gene TRBV7-2 combines with J gene TRBJ1-2; D is perhaps TRBD1 (5 bases). CDR1 SGHTA and CDR2 FQGNSA come from the germline V gene. The CDR3 loop spans 14 amino acids. Trimming pared 1 base from V and 8 bases from J, leaving 14 bases between. The CDR3 is CASSLEAGTRGYTF. In nucleotides, the CDR3 is TGTGCCAGCAGCTTAGAGGCCGGGACTAGGGGCTACACCTTC.

This clonotype was counted many times. The chain combines TRBV5-1 with TRBJ2-7, with TRBD1 matching over 7 bases. V was pared by 0 bases and J by 7 bases, with 13 bases of the junction left unmatched. From germline, CDR1 is SGHRS and CDR2 YFSETQ. CDR3 length: 16 amino acids. The CDR3 region has the DNA TGCGCCAGCAGCTTGGCCAGTGGACAGGTCATCGGGGAGCAGTACTTC. Its protein product is CASSLASGQVIGEQYF.

This clonotype was observed a handful of times. This chain joins TRBV20-1 and TRBJ2-5; D gene uncertain. The germline V gene has CDR1 DFQATT and CDR2 SNEGSKA (reference sequence). The CDR3 is 13 residues long. V was trimmed by 6 bases and J by 5 bases, leaving 16 bases between them. The CDR3 nucleotides read TGCAGTGCCCCCTTCCAAGGGTTGGAGACCCAGTACTTC. The encoded protein is CSAPFQGLETQYF.

The J gene is TRBJ1-2, the V gene TRBV27, with 9 bases fitting TRBD1. V shed 2 bases, J shed 4 bases, and the junction held 2 bases outside the gene matches. The CDR3 is 14 amino acids. Per germline, CDR1 MNHEY and CDR2 SMNVEV (reference sequence). DNA of the CDR3: TGTGCCAGCAGTTTAGGACAGGGGTTCTATGGCTACACCTTC. As protein: CASSLGQGFYGYTF.

V gene TRBV30 combines with J gene TRBJ2-3; perhaps TRBD2 as D (5 bases). Germline V CDR1 and CDR2: GTSNPN, SVGIG (reference sequence). CDR3 length: 13 amino acids. V lost 4 bases to trimming and J lost 0 bases, with 8 bases between them. Here the CDR3 DNA reads TGTGCCTGGAATAGCGTCAGCACAGATACGCAGTATTTT. Its translation: CAWNSVSTDTQYF. Variable domain in full (rest from reference TRBV30 and TRBJ2-3): SQTIHQWPATLVQPVGSPLSLECTVEGTSNPNLYWYRQAAGRGLQLLFYSVGIGQISSEVPQNLSASRPQDRQFILSSKKLLLSDSGFYLCAWNSVSTDTQYFGPGTRLTVL.

This clonotype was seen repeatedly, ten times or more. The CDR3 DNA follows: TGCGCCAGCAGCCAAGTGCTGACAGGGATCCATAATTCACCCCTCCACTTT. This sequence encodes CASSQVLTGIHNSPLHF. The genes are TRBV4-3 and TRBJ1-6; 7 nucleotides agree with TRBD1. The CDR3 has 17 amino acids. The V gene end was trimmed by 1 base and the J gene end by 5 bases; junction bases not matched to a gene: 8. Germline CDR1 reads LGHNA; CDR2 reads YSLEER.

The table lists this clonotype with a few counts. The J gene is TRBJ2-1, the V gene TRBV5-1; TRBD1 matches at 11 bases. J was trimmed by 5 bases and V by 0 bases; bases with no gene match: 4. Germline CDR1 is SGHRS and CDR2 is YFSETQ. The CDR3 is 16 amino acids. CDR3 in amino acids: CASSLAGDRGNNEQFF. As DNA, the CDR3 is TGCGCCAGCAGCTTGGCCGGGGACAGGGGGAACAATGAGCAGTTCTTC.

This clonotype has just a few counts. This chain links TRBV20-1 with TRBJ1-1; D might be TRBD1 (6 bases). The V end lost 4 bases, the J end lost 4 bases, and 10 bases lay between the germline ends. CDR1 and CDR2 from the germline V gene are DFQATT and SNEGSKA (reference sequence). The CDR3 extends over 12 amino acids. The CDR3 sequence is CSATEGGTEAFF. In DNA, the CDR3 is TGCAGTGCTACAGAAGGGGGCACTGAAGCTTTCTTT.